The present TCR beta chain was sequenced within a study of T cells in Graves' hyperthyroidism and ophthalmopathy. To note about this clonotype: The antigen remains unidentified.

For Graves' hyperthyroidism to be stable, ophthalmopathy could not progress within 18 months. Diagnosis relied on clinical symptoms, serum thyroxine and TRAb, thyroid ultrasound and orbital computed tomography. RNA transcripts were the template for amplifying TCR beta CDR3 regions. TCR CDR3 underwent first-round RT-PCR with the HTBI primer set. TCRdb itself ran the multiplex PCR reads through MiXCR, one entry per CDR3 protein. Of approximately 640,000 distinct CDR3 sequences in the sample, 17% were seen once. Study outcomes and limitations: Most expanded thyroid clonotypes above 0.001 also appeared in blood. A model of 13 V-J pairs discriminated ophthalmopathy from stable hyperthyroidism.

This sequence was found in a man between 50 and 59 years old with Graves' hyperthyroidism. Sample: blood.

CDR3 residues: CATRGGEVNTEAFF. CDR3 coding DNA: TGTGCCACTCGGGGCGGGGAAGTGAACACTGAAGCTTTCTTT. The rearrangement uses TRBV28 and TRBJ1-1; tentatively, D is TRBD1 (5 bases). The CDR3 is 14 residues long. Germline V gene sequence: CDR1 MDHEN, CDR2 SYDVKM. Trimming pared 10 bases from V and 0 bases from J, leaving 15 bases between. The whole variable domain, remainder taken from reference TRBV28 and TRBJ1-1, is DVKVTQSSRYLVKRTGEKVFLECVQDMDHENMFWYRQDPGLGLRLIYFSYDVKMKEKGDIPEGYSVSREKKERFSLILESASTNQTSMYLCATRGGEVNTEAFFGQGTRLTVV.